This TCR beta chain was sequenced for a study of shared clonotypes between healthy human individuals. Data came from immunoSEQ multiplex PCR; TCRdb stores just in-frame clones and leaves some out. Among about 500,000 clones listed, 60% to 80% were seen once. Everyone who donated was a Caucasian adult who lived in Nashville, Tennessee. Germline V gene data show CDR1 as WSHSY and CDR2 as SAAADI. The CDR3 is made up of 15 amino acids. The V and J ends lost 7 bases and 6 bases respectively, with 21 bases between them. This chain uses TRBV10-2 with TRBJ1-2; D ambiguous. The sequenced sample consisted of PBMCs. This TCR came from a woman between 35 and 50 years old in good health. Some clones in this sample may be carry-over from other donors' samples. CDR3: CASTSSAGSRNGYTF. The DNA of the CDR3 is TGCGCCAGCACCTCATCCGCGGGGAGTCGGAATGGCTACACCTTC.